This T cell receptor (beta chain) was captured by sequencing in a study of blood T cell repertoires in COVID-19. Recruits, aged roughly 18 to 90 years, lived in some 25 US areas. CDR3 length: 13 residues. V lost 2 bases, J lost 3 bases, and 8 bases lay in between. Germline CDR1 reads SGHTA; CDR2 reads FQGNSA. Libraries were prepared by immunoSEQ multiplex PCR; TCRdb keeps only in-frame clonotypes and omits some of them. The data contain about 160,000 clones, less than 85% of them singletons. The chain recombines TRBV7-2 with TRBJ2-7; D gene unclear. The material sequenced was PBMCs or T cells enriched from blood (not recorded which). The TCR was taken from a man in his 60s who had recovered from COVID-19. CDR3 sequence: CASSLIASYEQYF. The CDR3 bases are TGTGCCAGCAGCTTAATCGCCAGCTACGAGCAGTACTTC. The whole variable domain, remainder taken from reference TRBV7-2 and TRBJ2-7, is GAGVSQSPSNKVTEKGKDVELRCDPISGHTALYWYRQSLGQGLEFLIYFQGNSAPDKSGLPSDRFSAERTGGSVSTLTIQRTQQEDSAVYLCASSLIASYEQYFGPGTRLTVT.